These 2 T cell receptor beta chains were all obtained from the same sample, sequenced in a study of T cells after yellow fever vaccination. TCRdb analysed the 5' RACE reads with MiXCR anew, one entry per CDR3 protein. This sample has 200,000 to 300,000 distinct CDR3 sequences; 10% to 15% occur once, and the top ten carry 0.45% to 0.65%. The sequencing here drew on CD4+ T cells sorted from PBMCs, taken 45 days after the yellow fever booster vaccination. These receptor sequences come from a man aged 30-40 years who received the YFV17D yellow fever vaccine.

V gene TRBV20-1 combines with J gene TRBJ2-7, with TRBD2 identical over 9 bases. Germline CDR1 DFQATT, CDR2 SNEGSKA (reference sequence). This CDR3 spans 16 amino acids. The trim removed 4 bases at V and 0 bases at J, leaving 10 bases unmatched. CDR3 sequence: CSATRLAETLSYEQYF. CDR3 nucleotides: TGCAGTGCTACCCGACTAGCGGAGACCCTCTCCTACGAGCAGTACTTC.

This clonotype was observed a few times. This chain's CDR3 is CASKLGQGGGETQYF. CDR3 coding DNA: TGTGCCAGCAAGCTGGGACAGGGCGGGGGAGAGACCCAGTACTTC. V usage is TRBV12-3 or TRBV12-4 and J usage is TRBJ2-5; 9 bases map to TRBD1. The CDR3 runs to 15 residues. J gave up 4 bases and V 7 bases, and 10 bases lay outside the gene matches.